This TCR beta chain appears in the sequencing data of a study of cytomegalovirus exposure and HLA in healthy donors. The CDR3 has 16 residues. Per the germline V gene, CDR1 is MNHNS and CDR2 is SASEGT. Trimming took 3 bases from V and 3 from J; bases not matched to a gene: 8. With 60 Vbeta and 13 Jbeta primers, the PCR was carried out. Sequencing used immunoSEQ multiplex PCR; TCRdb keeps in-frame clones, though not all of them. This table holds some 130,000 clones, approximately 80% found once. This clone is a singleton in its sample. This clonotype originated in a female donor in good health and CMV-seropositive. The V call is TRBV6-1, the J call TRBJ2-3; 8 positions match TRBD1. The specimen was PBMCs. CDR3 protein: CASSEVRDRGTDTQYF. CDR3 nucleotides: TGTGCCAGCAGTGAGGTCCGAGACAGGGGAACAGATACGCAGTATTTT.